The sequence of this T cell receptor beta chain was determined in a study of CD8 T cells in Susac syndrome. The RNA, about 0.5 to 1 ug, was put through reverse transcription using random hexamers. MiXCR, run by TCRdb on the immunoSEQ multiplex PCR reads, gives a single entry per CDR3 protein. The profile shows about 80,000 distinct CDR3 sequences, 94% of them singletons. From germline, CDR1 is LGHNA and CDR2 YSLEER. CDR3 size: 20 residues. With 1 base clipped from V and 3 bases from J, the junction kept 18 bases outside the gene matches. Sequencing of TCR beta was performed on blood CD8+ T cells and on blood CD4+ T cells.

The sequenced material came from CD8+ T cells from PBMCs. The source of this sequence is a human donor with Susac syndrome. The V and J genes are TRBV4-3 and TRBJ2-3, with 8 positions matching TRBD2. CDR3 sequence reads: CASSQGTVWGSSGPTDTQYF. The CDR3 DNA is TGCGCCAGCAGCCAAGGGACGGTCTGGGGATCTAGCGGGCCTACAGATACGCAGTATTTT.